This T cell receptor (beta chain) was identified during a study of cytomegalovirus exposure and HLA in healthy donors (dated by TCRdb to about 2017). The study in broad terms: An earlier analysis of several hundred of the donors reported 250 to 350 Gb of sequence data and 100 million to 140 million unique TCR beta sequences from roughly 200 million T cells. Among the approximately 400 genotyped donors, around 81% belonged to the genetic ancestry cluster associated with self-reported Caucasian donors. In addition to the first cohort of 666 subjects, a separate validation cohort of around 110 different subjects was used. An early release covering roughly 640 HLA-typed donors comprised 250 to 350 gigabases of sequencing data and tens of millions of unique TCR sequences. The later analysis used no new phenotypic data to find candidate immune exposures, relying instead on TCR beta sequences and their occurrence across donors. The study aimed to test whether signatures of past pathogen exposure could be identified by cataloging public T cell receptors. An earlier analysis of a few hundred of the donors applied high-throughput TCR beta sequencing to assess whether each TCR beta V gene segment acted as functional or pseudogenic. A later analysis re-analyzed previously published TCR beta repertoires from 666 donors and added high-resolution HLA genotyping to study TCR occurrence patterns. Genome-wide SNP genotypes for about 65% of the 666 donors were used in a later genetic analysis, which treated that subset as a discovery cohort. Using immunosequencing, the study profiled T cell repertoires from 500 to 800 subjects and related those repertoires to cytomegalovirus serostatus. The number of donors typed differed by locus, with 629-630 for A, B, C, DRB1 and DQB1, around 520 for DQA1, under 610 for DPA1, and about 450 for DPB1. Donor age, sex, ethnicity and CMV serostatus were compiled together with the repertoire data. Among roughly 370 genotyped donors of the cohort, an average of around 240,000 unique TCR beta nucleotide sequences were sequenced per donor, roughly 18% of them non-productive. Every repertoire in the discovery cohort had been generated on one and the same sequencing platform. HLA typing covered class I and class II loci at four-digit resolution. High-throughput TCR immunosequencing, statistical association of individual TCRs with disease status, and machine learning were combined to predict cytomegalovirus infection status. A few DR-DQ haplotypes were treated as single units for association and clustering because of strong linkage in the cohort. The investigation overall reported the following: An association between a missense DCLRE1C variant and V-gene and J-gene trimming of TCR beta chains was found in a later genetic analysis and replicated in an independent cohort. The authors suggested that the approach could potentially be extended to other disease states and immunological phenotypes. The cohort was sequenced for TCR beta chains only, and without alpha or paired-chain data the features that could be detected were limited. The presence/absence analyses assumed that sequencing depth was roughly uniform across donors, and that assumption may not be true. Because HLA typing was unavailable for some donors at each locus, only the typed subset was used in association tests. In a later analysis, HLA-associated TCR beta chains showed more clonal expansion and lower generation probabilities than non-associated chains that were equally common. Three of the identified cytomegalovirus-associated TCR beta chains were confirmed in vitro to be specific for cytomegalovirus antigens. According to a later analysis, TCR association rates differed among HLA loci, with DRB1 alleles showing the most associated TCRs and HLA-C alleles showing the fewest. Several of the top co-occurrence clusters appeared to be linked to parvovirus B19, influenza, CMV and Epstein-Barr virus, according to a later analysis. A further reported finding was that TCR beta sequences accurately predicted the HLA-A and HLA-B alleles for most subjects in the first cohort. For the cohort, immune exposure information was limited to CMV serostatus. In an earlier analysis of 587 of the donors, most TCR beta V segments appeared in productive rearrangements about 87% or about 30% of the time, broadly matching IMGT annotations. The study gave a list of some 150 TCR beta chains associated with cytomegalovirus. Linkage disequilibrium might explain the correlated functional status among segregating V segments, but an unknown experimental factor could not be ruled out. Some IMGT-functional V segments, including TRBV6-2 and TRBV6-3, could not be told apart with the 87-base-pair reads, so those segments were excluded. A cluster of highly shared sequence variants was judged likely to be a technical artifact of the sequencing pipeline. The classifier was reported to diagnose cytomegalovirus status with high specificity and sensitivity in both the original and validation cohorts. According to a later genetic analysis, donors in an Asian-associated ancestry cluster had fewer N-insertions in productive TCRs than the approximately 650-donor mean. Because counts were too low, some 16 rarely observed V segments, including chromosome 9 orphons, were excluded from the earlier analysis of several hundred of the donors. Most TCR sequences were observed very rarely across donors, whereas some public TCRs were present in many individuals. In a later analysis, most CMV-associated TCR beta chains were found to appear HLA-restricted, with HLA associations seemingly driven largely by CMV exposure. When HLA alleles, especially DR and DQ, strongly co-occurred, attributing TCR associations to individual alleles was difficult. Specific HLA alleles were associated with about 17,000 TCR beta sequences at a false discovery rate of 0.05 in a later analysis.

The cohort comprised 710 or so healthy bone marrow donors. Cohort members were all nominally healthy when sampled, although unrecorded immune exposures were likely present. The donor tested CMV seronegative and was one of the 352 seronegative cohort members. Each donor provided a peripheral blood sample, and peripheral blood mononuclear cells were used for TCR beta sequencing. Genomic DNA extraction from the blood cell samples was performed with the Qiagen DNeasy Blood Extraction Kit. As for this clone: Its antigen specificity is not known. Qualities for individual bases were not recorded, and no much larger clone is one base off.

From cysteine to phenylalanine, the CDR3 is 13 amino acids long. The kept DNA is CDR3 alone, 39 bases in frame from the first base. CDR1 and CDR2, looked up from the germline V gene, are MNHEY and SVGAGI. V is pruned by 6 bases and J by 3 bases, leaving 4 bases of the junction without a gene match. To prepare the library, the immunoSEQ multiplex PCR assay was applied. For the multiplex PCR, a mixture combining 60 forward primers for TCR Vbeta segments and 13 reverse primers for TCR Jbeta segments was used. The CDR3 region of rearranged TCR beta genes was amplified from genomic DNA with a multiplex PCR assay. The Illumina HiSeq System was used to sequence the amplified TCR beta libraries as 87-base-pair reads. As for the original processing: In a later analysis, tens of millions of unique TCR beta chains were counted across the roughly 610 repertoires, and around 11 million of these chains were shared by at least two donors. Raw reads were error-corrected and collapsed into unique sequences by a nearest-neighbor algorithm in which closely related sequences were merged to remove PCR and sequencing errors. To assign V, D and J gene segments, CDR3 sequences were aligned to IMGT reference sequences. For a sequence to be retained, a match of at least six nucleotides to both a V gene segment and a J gene segment was required. A rearrangement counted as productive if the CDR3 had no stop codons and remained in frame with V and J, and every other rearrangement counted as non-productive. Following IMGT convention, CDR3 was defined as the stretch from the second conserved V-encoded cysteine to the conserved J-encoded phenylalanine. In an earlier analysis of 587 of the donors, sequences lacking an unambiguous match to a single V gene segment were excluded. In an earlier analysis of approximately 610 of the donors, V segments were called functional above 56.7% productive rearrangements and were called segregating when the between-donor standard deviation exceeded 5%. A statistical classification framework was built for diagnosing cytomegalovirus status from the catalog of TCR beta chain sequences. V and J gene assignment, in a later analysis, came from comparing TCR nucleotide sequences with IMGT/GENE-DB human TR gene sequences. Using the TCRdist pipeline, a later analysis assigned CDR3 sequences along with most-parsimonious VDJ recombination scenarios. In a later analysis, each TCR beta chain was defined by its CDR3 amino acid sequence together with its V-gene family, and reads lacking a unique V-gene family were excluded. In a later analysis, 450 to 600 highly shared, low-generation-probability nucleotide sequences were removed to address suspected cross-contamination and a sequencing artifact. A later analysis calculated a clonal expansion index for each public chain from normalized within-repertoire ranks of inferred template counts. In a later analysis, generation probabilities were computed using a VDJ recombination model fitted to out-of-frame rearrangements, and the results were checked against IGoR. In a later analysis, TCR-TCR, TCR-HLA and TCR-CMV co-occurrence was scored with hypergeometric tests, and a repertoire-size bias correction was applied to TCR pairs. False discovery rates were estimated in a later analysis by permuting HLA or CMV assignments 20 times. A later analysis grouped co-occurring TCRs with DBSCAN, adding TCRdist sequence similarity when clustering within HLA-allele-positive subsets. Repertoires with fewer than 30,000 or more than 120,000 public chains, plus five repertoires with anomalous nucleotide sharing, were excluded from co-occurrence clustering. Held by TCRdb, this immuneACCESS table contains in-frame sequences only and omits some clones. Under half of the omission traces to an unresolved V gene where checked; the cause of the rest is unknown. V and J calls plus clone size are reproduced from that table; the DNA served to infer D and trimming. This sample gives approximately 220,000 clones in total; over 75% of them show up just once. The top ten hold around 2% of the sample.

The V gene is TRBV6-5 and the J gene is TRBJ1-1, with 7 bases in between that match TRBD1. The source material was PBMCs. The receptor comes from a man between 18 and 35 years old in good health and CMV-seronegative. The DNA sequence reads TGTGCCAGCAGGCATGGACAGGACACTGAAGCTTTCTTT. Translated, this is CASRHGQDTEAFF.